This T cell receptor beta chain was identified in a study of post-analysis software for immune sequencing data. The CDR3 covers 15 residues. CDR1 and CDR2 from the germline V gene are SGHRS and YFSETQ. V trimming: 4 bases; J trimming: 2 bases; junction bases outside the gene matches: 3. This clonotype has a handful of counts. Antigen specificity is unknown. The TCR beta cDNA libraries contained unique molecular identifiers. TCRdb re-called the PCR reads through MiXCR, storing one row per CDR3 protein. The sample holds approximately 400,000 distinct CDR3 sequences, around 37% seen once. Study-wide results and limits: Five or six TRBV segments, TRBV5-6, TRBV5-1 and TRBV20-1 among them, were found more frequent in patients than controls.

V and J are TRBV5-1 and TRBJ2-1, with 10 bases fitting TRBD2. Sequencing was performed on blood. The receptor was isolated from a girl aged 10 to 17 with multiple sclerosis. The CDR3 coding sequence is TGCGCCAGCAGCCGTACTAGCGGGGCCTACAATGAGCAGTTCTTC. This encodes CASSRTSGAYNEQFF.